Presented here are 18 T cell receptor beta chains from one specimen sequenced in a study of molecular identifiers for immune sequencing clone quantification. One entry per CDR3 protein results from TCRdb running MiXCR on the PCR reads. The sample shows around 470,000 distinct CDR3 sequences, 20% to 25% of them seen only once. The specimen sequenced was naive CD8+ T cells from blood, with Jurkat cell RNA spiked in. Specified subset: FACS-sorted CD8+CD4-CCR7+CD45RA+ naive T cells. All receptors derive from a human donor in good health. Some libraries in this study had Jurkat cell RNA spiked in.

This clonotype has a single count. Compared with germline, one end of the junction differs, possibly owing to a read error. The chain combines TRBV7-6 with TRBJ2-1; D not certain. The CDR3 spans 17 residues. In germline, CDR1 is SGHVS, CDR2 FNYEAQ. The DNA of the CDR3 is TGTGCCGGCAGCCTTAAAACACCGCTCGCAACCTACAATGAGCAGTTCTTC. This translates into CAGSLKTPLATYNEQFF.

This clonotype came up many times. The rearrangement joins TRBV28 to TRBJ1-5, with a weak D call TRBD1 (5 bases). Trimming stripped 4 bases from V and 1 base from J, with 11 bases between. The germline CDR1 and CDR2 sequences are MDHEN and SYDVKM. CDR3 length: 15 amino acids. The CDR3 DNA reads as TGTGCCAGCAGTTACCAGGGATACAGCAATCAGCCCCAGCATTTT. Protein product: CASSYQGYSNQPQHF.

The DNA of the CDR3 is TGTGCCAGCAGCTTAGAGTACGGATCCTACGAGCAGTACTTC. It encodes CASSLEYGSYEQYF. The V and J genes are TRBV11-2 and TRBJ2-7; D is unclear. V lost 0 bases to trimming and J lost 1 base, with 7 bases between them. Germline CDR1 SGHAT, CDR2 FQNNGV. This CDR3 region has 14 residues. The full variable domain, in which reference TRBV11-2 and TRBJ2-7 provide the parts outside the CDR3, is EAGVAQSPRYKIIEKRQSVAFWCNPISGHATLYWYQQILGQGPKLLIQFQNNGVVDDSQLPKDRFSAERLKGVDSTLKIQPAKLEDSAVYLCASSLEYGSYEQYFGPGTRLTVT.

This clonotype was recorded many times. This chain joins TRBV7-4 and TRBJ2-7, with TRBD1 identical over 10 bases. This CDR3 has 17 residues. The J segment lost 2 bases and the V segment lost 2 bases, leaving 9 bases of the junction unmatched. Germline values: CDR1 SGHVT, CDR2 SQSDAQ. The CDR3 sequence: CASSLRVGGTGAYEQYF. The CDR3 DNA follows: TGTGCCAGCAGCTTACGGGTTGGGGGGACAGGGGCCTACGAGCAGTACTTC.

This clonotype was detected a few times. The gene calls are TRBV7-3 and TRBJ2-3, with D uncertain. Trimming pared 2 bases from V and 5 bases from J, leaving 11 bases between. The length of the CDR3 is 14 residues. The V gene's germline CDR1 is SGHTA and CDR2 FQGTGA. The chain's CDR3 is CASSLGLERDTQYF. CDR3 nucleotide sequence: TGTGCCAGCAGCTTAGGGCTGGAAAGAGATACGCAGTATTTT.

Comments on this clonotype: A much larger clone differs by one base, so this may be a read error. The rearrangement joins TRBV7-9 to TRBJ2-1, with a possible D match to TRBD2 (6 bases). There are 13 residues in the CDR3. CDR1 and CDR2 from the germline V gene are SEHNR and FQNEAQ (reference sequence). Trimming pared 0 bases from V and 9 bases from J, leaving 9 bases between. The CDR3 loop is CASSLACGTEQFF. CDR3 coding DNA: TGTGCCAGCAGCTTAGCTTGCGGGACTGAGCAGTTCTTC.

Details on this clonotype: A read error is possible here, since a much larger clone lies one base away. The rearrangement uses TRBV20-1 and TRBJ2-3; TRBD2 matches 8 bases. This CDR3 has 17 residues. Germline V lookup: CDR1 DFQATT, CDR2 SNEGSKA (reference sequence). V was pared by 0 bases and J by 6 bases, with 14 bases of the junction left unmatched. CDR3 protein: CSARDGAEAGVPDTQYF. The DNA for the CDR3 is TGCAGTGCTAGAGACGGGGCAGAAGCGGGAGTACCTGATACGCAGTATTTT.

This clonotype was picked up one time. A read error may explain this, as a much larger clone is one base away. This rearrangement joins TRBV5-1 to TRBJ2-7, with D unclear. This CDR3 has 11 amino acids. Trimming pared 6 bases from V and 6 bases from J, leaving 10 bases between. Germline V CDR1 and CDR2: SGHRS, YFSETQ. The chain's CDR3 is CASKAACEQYF. DNA of the CDR3: TGCGCCAGCAAAGCCGCCTGCGAGCAGTACTTC.

The chain couples TRBV6-1 to TRBJ2-3, with D tentatively TRBD2 (6 bases). Germline CDR1 and CDR2: MNHNS and SASEGT. This CDR3 contains 15 residues. The V and J ends lost 8 bases and 4 bases respectively, with 19 bases between them. The CDR3 reads CASLTGLFSADTQYF. As DNA, the CDR3 is TGTGCCAGCCTTACAGGACTATTCTCGGCAGATACGCAGTATTTT.

The table lists this clonotype with many counts. The CDR3 here is CASSLGLHPTYEQYF. DNA of the CDR3: TGTGCCAGCAGCTTAGGGCTTCACCCCACCTACGAGCAGTACTTC. The chain is built from TRBV7-2 and TRBJ2-7; D is undetermined. CDR1 and CDR2 from the germline V gene are SGHTA and FQGNSA. Deletions cut 1 base from V and 2 bases from J, with 12 bases between. The CDR3 is 15 amino acids.

This chain joins TRBV27 and TRBJ2-2; D is unresolved. CDR3 size: 14 residues. Germline CDR1 is MNHEY and CDR2 is SMNVEV (reference sequence). V was cut by 8 bases and J by 6 bases, with 16 bases left in between. The CDR3 nucleotides are TGTGCCAGCGGGAATCACCGACATCCCGGGGAGCTGTTTTTT. Protein sequence: CASGNHRHPGELFF.

This chain links TRBV4-3 with TRBJ2-1; 9 bases are a match to TRBD1. This CDR3 region has 15 residues. Trimming at V came to 5 bases and at J to 3 bases, leaving 5 bases not matched to a gene. Germline V gene lookup returns CDR1 LGHNA and CDR2 YSLEER. DNA for the CDR3: TGCGCCAGCAGCGTAGGGACAGGGCTCTACAATGAGCAGTTCTTC. Its translation is CASSVGTGLYNEQFF.

To note about this clonotype: The junction does not match germline at one end; this may be a read error. The chain combines TRBV6-1 with TRBJ2-1, with D possibly TRBD2 on 5 matching bases. The CDR3 is made up of 16 amino acids. CDR1 is MNHNS and CDR2 is SASEGT in the germline V gene. Here the CDR3 reads CASTENGVLSYNEQFF. Written as DNA, the CDR3 is TGTGCCAGCACTGAAAACGGGGTACTCTCCTACAATGAGCAGTTCTTC.

This clonotype occurred many times. CDR3 region: CASSLSDSLNQPQHF. For the CDR3, the DNA is TGCGCCAGCAGCCTAAGCGACAGTCTCAATCAGCCCCAGCATTTT. The rearrangement links TRBV4-3 to TRBJ1-5, with D maybe TRBD1 (5 bases). V was cut by 4 bases and J by 3 bases, with 13 bases left in between. This CDR3 comprises 15 residues. The V gene's germline CDR1 is LGHNA and CDR2 YSLEER.

Concerning this clonotype itself: Without the conserved terminal phenylalanine or tryptophan, this CDR3 likely stems from a read error. V and J are TRBV20-1 and TRBJ2-7; 10 nucleotides align to TRBD2. CDR1 and CDR2 (germline): DFQATT, SNEGSKA (reference sequence). J lost 3 bases, V lost 6 bases, and 17 bases had no gene match. The CDR3 has 17 residues. This CDR3 reads CSASPSGSSRSFYEQYS. Written as DNA, the CDR3 is TGCAGTGCAAGTCCTAGCGGGAGTTCACGTTCCTTCTACGAGCAGTACTCC.

This clonotype was detected many times. The chain joins TRBV5-5 to TRBJ1-1; D gene uncertain. Trimming shortened V by 2 bases and J by 3 bases, and 8 bases separated the two germline ends. Germline V CDR1 and CDR2: SGHKS, YYEKEE (reference sequence). This CDR3 region has 13 residues. The CDR3 protein is CASSFGVDTEAFF. DNA of the CDR3: TGTGCCAGCAGCTTCGGGGTTGACACTGAAGCTTTCTTT. The full variable domain, completed using reference TRBV5-5 and TRBJ1-1, is DAGVTQSPTHLIKTRGQQVTLRCSPISGHKSVSWYQQVLGQGPQFIFQYYEKEERGRGNFPDRFSARQFPNYSSELNVNALLLGDSALYLCASSFGVDTEAFFGQGTRLTVV.

This clonotype came up a few times. The J gene is TRBJ2-1, the V gene TRBV4-3, with D perhaps matching TRBD2 (5 bases). The CDR3 contains 15 residues. Between the trimmed V and J ends, which lost 4 bases and 0 bases, there was a span of 10 bases. Germline values: CDR1 LGHNA, CDR2 YSLEER. CDR3 in DNA: TGCGCCAGCAGCCGAATGACTAACTCCTACAATGAGCAGTTCTTC. Translating it yields CASSRMTNSYNEQFF.

This clonotype was counted many times. The rearrangement joins TRBV18 to TRBJ2-1; D is possibly TRBD2 (6 bases). From germline, CDR1 is KGHSH and CDR2 LQKENI. Trimming took 3 bases from V and 5 from J, leaving 14 bases between them. The CDR3 is 15 residues long. The CDR3 region has the DNA TGTGCCAGCTCACCCCTTGGTAGCGGAGACAATGAGCAGTTCTTC. Its protein product is CASSPLGSGDNEQFF. The full variable domain, its missing parts supplied by reference TRBV18 and TRBJ2-1, is NAGVMQNPRHLVRRRGQEARLRCSPMKGHSHVYWYRQLPEEGLKFMVYLQKENIIDESGMPKERFSAEFPKEGPSILRIQQVVRGDSAAYFCASSPLGSGDNEQFFGPGTRLTVL.